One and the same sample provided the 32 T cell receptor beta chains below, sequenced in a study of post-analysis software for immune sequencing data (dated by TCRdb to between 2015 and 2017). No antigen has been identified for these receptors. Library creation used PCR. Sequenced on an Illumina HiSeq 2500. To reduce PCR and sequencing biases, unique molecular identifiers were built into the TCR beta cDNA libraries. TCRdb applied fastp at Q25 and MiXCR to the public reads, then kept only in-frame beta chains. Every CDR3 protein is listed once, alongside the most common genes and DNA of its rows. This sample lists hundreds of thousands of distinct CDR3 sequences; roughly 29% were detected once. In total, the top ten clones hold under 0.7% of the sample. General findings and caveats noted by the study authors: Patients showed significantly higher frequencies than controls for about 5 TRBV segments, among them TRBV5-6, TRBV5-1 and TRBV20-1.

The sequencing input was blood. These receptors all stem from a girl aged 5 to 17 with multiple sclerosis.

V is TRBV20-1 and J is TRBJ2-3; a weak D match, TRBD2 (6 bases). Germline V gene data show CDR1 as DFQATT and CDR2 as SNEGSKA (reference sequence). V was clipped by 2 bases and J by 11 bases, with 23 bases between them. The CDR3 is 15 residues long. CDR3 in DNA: TGCAGTGCTAGACCGGGGGTGGAGTGGAGGCTCGAGCAGTATTTT. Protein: CSARPGVEWRLEQYF.

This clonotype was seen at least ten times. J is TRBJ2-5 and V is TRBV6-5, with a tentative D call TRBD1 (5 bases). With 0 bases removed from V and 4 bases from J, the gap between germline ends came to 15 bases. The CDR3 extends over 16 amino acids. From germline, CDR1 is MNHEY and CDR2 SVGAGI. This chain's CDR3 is CASSYSVGLPVETQYF. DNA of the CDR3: TGTGCCAGCAGTTACTCTGTGGGGCTGCCAGTAGAGACCCAGTACTTC.

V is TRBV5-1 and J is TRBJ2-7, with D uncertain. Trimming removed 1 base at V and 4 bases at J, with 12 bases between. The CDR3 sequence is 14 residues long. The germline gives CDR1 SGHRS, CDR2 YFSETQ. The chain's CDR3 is CASSLKLKGYEQYF. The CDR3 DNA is TGCGCCAGCAGCTTGAAGCTCAAAGGATACGAGCAGTACTTC.

The CDR3 nucleotides are TGTGCCAGCAGCGTAGAGTCTAGCGGATACAATGAGCAGTACTTC. This codes for CASSVESSGYNEQYF. The rearrangement links TRBV9 to TRBJ2-1; 7 bases are a match to TRBD2. Judging by the DNA end, TRBJ2-7 fits better; the J call may be wrong. Germline V lookup: CDR1 SGDLS, CDR2 YYNGEE. The CDR3 loop spans 15 amino acids.

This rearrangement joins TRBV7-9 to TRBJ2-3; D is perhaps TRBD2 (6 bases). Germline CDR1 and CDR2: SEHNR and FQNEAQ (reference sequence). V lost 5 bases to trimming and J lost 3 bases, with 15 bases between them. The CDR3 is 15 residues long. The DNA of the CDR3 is TGTGCCAGCAGCCCGCACGGGGGAGTAACAGATACGCAGTATTTT. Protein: CASSPHGGVTDTQYF. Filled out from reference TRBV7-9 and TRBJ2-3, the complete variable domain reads DTGVSQNPRHKITKRGQNVTFRCDPISEHNRLYWYRQTLGQGPEFLTYFQNEAQLEKSRLLSDRFSAERPKGSFSTLEIQRTEQGDSAMYLCASSPHGGVTDTQYFGPGTRLTVL.

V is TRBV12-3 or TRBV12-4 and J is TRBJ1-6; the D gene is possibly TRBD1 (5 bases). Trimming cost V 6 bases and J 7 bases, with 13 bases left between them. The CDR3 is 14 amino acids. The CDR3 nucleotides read TGTGCCAGCAGACAGGAGATTCCGAATTCACCCCTCCACTTT. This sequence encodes CASRQEIPNSPLHF.

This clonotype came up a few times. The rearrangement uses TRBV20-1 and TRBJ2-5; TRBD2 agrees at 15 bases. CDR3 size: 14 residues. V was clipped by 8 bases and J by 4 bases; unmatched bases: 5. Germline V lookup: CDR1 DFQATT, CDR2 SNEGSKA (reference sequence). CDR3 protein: CSHRTSGRGETQYF. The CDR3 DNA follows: TGCAGTCACCGGACTAGCGGGAGGGGAGAGACCCAGTACTTC.

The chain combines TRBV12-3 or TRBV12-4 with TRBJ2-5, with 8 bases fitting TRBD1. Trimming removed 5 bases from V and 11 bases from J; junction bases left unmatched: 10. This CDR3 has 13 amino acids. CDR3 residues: CASSGTGSGEQYF. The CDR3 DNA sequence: TGTGCCAGCAGTGGGACAGGATCGGGGGAGCAGTACTTC.

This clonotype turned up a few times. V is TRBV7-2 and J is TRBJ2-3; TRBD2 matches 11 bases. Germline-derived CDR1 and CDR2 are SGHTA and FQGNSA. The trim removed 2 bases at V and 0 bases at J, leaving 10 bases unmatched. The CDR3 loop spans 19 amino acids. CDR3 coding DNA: TGTGCCAGCAGCTTAAAGGGACTAGCGGTATCGACTAGCACAGATACGCAGTATTTT. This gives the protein CASSLKGLAVSTSTDTQYF.

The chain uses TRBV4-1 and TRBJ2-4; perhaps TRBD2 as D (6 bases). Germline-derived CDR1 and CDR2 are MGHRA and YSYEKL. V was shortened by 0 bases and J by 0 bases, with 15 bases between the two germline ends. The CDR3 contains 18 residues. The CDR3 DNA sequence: TGCGCCAGCAGCCAAGATGCCCGTAGCGGATTAGCCAAAAACATTCAGTACTTC. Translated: CASSQDARSGLAKNIQYF.

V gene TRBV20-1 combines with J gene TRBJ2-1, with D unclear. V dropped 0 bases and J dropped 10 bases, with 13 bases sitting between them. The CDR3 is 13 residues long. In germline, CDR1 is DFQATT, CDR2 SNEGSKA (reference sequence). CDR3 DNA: TGCAGTGCTAGAGATGGGCAAAGGCGGGAGCAGTTCTTC. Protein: CSARDGQRREQFF.

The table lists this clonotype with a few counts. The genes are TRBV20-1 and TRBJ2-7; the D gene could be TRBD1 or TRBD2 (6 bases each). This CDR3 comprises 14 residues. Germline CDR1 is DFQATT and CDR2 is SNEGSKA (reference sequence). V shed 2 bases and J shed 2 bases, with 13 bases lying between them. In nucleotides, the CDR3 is TGCAGTGCTAGAAGGGGGGAGCATACCTACGAGCAGTACTTC. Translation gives CSARRGEHTYEQYF.

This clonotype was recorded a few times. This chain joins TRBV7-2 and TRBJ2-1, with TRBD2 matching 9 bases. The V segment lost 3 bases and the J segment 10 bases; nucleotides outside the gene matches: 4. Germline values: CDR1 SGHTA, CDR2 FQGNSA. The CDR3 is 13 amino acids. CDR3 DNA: TGTGCCAGCAGCTTCGAAAGCGGGAGGGAGCAGTTCTTC. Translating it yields CASSFESGREQFF.

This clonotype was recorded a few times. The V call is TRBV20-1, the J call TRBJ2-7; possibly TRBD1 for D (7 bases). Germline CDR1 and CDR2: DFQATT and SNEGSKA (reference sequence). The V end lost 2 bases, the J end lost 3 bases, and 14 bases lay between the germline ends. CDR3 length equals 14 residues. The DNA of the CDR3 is TGCAGTGCTAGAAGGCGGGACAGCGACTACGAGCAGTACTTC. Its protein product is CSARRRDSDYEQYF.

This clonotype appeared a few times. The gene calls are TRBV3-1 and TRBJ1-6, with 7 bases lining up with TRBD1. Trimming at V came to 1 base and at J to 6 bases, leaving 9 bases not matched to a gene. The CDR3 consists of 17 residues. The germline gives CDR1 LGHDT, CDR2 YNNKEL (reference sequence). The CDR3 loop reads CASSQGAPGQSNSPLHF. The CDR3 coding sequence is TGTGCCAGCAGCCAAGGGGCACCGGGACAGAGTAATTCACCCCTCCACTTT.

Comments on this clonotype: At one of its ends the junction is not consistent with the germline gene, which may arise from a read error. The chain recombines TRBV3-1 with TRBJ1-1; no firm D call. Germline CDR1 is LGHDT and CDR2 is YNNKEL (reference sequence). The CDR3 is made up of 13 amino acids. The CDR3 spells CVSSQEPQNEAFF. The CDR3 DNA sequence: TGTGTCAGCAGCCAAGAGCCCCAAAATGAAGCTTTCTTT.

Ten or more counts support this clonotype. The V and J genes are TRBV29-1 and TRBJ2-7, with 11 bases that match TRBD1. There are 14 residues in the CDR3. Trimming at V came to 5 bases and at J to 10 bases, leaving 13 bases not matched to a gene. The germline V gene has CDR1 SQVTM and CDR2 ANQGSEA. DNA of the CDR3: TGCAGCGTTAAGGGACAGGGGGGATATATGAGCCAGTACTTC. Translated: CSVKGQGGYMSQYF.

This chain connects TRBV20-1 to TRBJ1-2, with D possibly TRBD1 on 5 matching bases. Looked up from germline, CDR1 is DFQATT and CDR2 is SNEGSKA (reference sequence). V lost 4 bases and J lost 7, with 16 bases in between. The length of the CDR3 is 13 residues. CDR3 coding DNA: TGCAGTGCTACTCCCCGACAGTGGAGTGGCTACACCTTC. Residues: CSATPRQWSGYTF.

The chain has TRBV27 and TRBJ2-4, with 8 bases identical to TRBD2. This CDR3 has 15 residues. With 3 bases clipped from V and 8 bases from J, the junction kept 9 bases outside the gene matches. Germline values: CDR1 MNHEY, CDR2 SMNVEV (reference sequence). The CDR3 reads CASSLGGRRRDIQYF. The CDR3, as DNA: TGTGCCAGCAGTTTGGGCGGGAGGAGGAGGGACATTCAGTACTTC.

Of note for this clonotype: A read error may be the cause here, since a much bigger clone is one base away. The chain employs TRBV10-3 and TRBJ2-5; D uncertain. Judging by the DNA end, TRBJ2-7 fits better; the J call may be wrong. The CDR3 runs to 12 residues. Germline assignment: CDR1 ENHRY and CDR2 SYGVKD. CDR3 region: CGKSRRACEQYF. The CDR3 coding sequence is TGTGGAAAGTCCAGAAGGGCCTGCGAGCAGTACTTC.

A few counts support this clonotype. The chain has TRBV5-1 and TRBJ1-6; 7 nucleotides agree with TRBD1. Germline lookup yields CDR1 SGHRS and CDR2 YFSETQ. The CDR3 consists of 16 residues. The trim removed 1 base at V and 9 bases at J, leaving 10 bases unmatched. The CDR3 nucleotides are TGCGCCAGCAGCTTGAATCCGAGGGGGCAGGGTTCACCCCTCCACTTT. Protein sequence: CASSLNPRGQGSPLHF.

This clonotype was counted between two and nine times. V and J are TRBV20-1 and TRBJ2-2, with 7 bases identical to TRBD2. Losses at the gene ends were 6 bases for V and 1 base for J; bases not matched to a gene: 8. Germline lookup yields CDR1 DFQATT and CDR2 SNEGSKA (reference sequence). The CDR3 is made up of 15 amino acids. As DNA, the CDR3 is TGCAGTGCCTTGTCGCGGGAGTGGAACACCGGGGAGCTGTTTTTT. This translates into CSALSREWNTGELFF.

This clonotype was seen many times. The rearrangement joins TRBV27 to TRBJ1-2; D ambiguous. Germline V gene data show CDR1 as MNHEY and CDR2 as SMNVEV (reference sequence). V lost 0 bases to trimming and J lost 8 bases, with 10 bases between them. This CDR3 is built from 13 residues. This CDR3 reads CASSLSTGYGYTF. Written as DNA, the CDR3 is TGTGCCAGCAGTTTATCGACCGGGTACGGCTACACCTTC.

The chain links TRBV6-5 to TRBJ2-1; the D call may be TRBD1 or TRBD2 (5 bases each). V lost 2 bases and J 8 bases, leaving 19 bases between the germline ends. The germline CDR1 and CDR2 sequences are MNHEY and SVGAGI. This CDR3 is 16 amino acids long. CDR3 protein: CASSYRRDPRWDEQFF. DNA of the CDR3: TGTGCCAGCAGTTACCGCCGGGACCCCCGTTGGGATGAGCAGTTCTTC.

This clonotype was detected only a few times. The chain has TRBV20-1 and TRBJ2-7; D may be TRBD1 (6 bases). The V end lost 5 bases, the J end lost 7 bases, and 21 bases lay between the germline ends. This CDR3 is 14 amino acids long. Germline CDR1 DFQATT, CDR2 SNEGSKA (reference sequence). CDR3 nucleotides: TGCAGTGCTGAACCGGGACATGTTGCGAGGGAGCAGTACTTC. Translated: CSAEPGHVAREQYF.

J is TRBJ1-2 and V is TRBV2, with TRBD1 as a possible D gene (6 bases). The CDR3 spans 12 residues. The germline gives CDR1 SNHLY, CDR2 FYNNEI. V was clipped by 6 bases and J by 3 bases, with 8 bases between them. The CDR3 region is CASSGTHYGYTF. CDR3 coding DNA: TGTGCCAGCAGCGGGACACACTATGGCTACACCTTC.

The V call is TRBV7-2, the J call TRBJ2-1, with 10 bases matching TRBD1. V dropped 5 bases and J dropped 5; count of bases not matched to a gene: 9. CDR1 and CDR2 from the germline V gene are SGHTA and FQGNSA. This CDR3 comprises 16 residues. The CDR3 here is CASSPGTGAPHNEQFF. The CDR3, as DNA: TGTGCCAGCAGCCCCGGGACAGGGGCCCCGCACAATGAGCAGTTCTTC.

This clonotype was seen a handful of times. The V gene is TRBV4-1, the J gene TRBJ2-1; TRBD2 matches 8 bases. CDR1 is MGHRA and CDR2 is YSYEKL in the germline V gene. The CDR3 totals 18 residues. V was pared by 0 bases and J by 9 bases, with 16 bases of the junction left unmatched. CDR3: CASSQERSLAGLEGEQFF. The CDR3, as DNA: TGCGCCAGCAGCCAAGAGCGGTCCTTAGCGGGACTCGAAGGTGAGCAGTTCTTC.

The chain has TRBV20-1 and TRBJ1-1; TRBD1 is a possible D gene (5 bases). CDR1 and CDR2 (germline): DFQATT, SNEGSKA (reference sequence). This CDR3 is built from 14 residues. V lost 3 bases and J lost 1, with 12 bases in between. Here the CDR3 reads CSASGMRGNTEAFF. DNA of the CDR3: TGCAGTGCTAGTGGCATGAGGGGGAACACTGAAGCTTTCTTT.

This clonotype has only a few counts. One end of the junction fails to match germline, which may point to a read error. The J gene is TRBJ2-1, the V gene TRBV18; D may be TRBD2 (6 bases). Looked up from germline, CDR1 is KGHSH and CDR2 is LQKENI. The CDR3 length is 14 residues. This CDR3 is CASSARGSYNGQFF. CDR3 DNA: TGTGCCAGCTCAGCGCGGGGCTCCTACAATGGGCAGTTCTTC.

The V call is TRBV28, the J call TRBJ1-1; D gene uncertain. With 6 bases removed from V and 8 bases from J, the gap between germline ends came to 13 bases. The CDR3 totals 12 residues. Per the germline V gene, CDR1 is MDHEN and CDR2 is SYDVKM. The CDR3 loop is CASRRERIEAFF. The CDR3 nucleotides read TGTGCCAGCAGGAGGGAACGGATCGAAGCTTTCTTT.

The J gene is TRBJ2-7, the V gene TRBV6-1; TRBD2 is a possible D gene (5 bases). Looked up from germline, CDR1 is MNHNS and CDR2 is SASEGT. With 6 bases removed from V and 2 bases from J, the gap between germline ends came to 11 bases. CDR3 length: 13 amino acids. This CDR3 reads CASRVSGTYEQYF. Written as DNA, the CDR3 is TGTGCCAGCAGGGTATCCGGGACCTACGAGCAGTACTTC.